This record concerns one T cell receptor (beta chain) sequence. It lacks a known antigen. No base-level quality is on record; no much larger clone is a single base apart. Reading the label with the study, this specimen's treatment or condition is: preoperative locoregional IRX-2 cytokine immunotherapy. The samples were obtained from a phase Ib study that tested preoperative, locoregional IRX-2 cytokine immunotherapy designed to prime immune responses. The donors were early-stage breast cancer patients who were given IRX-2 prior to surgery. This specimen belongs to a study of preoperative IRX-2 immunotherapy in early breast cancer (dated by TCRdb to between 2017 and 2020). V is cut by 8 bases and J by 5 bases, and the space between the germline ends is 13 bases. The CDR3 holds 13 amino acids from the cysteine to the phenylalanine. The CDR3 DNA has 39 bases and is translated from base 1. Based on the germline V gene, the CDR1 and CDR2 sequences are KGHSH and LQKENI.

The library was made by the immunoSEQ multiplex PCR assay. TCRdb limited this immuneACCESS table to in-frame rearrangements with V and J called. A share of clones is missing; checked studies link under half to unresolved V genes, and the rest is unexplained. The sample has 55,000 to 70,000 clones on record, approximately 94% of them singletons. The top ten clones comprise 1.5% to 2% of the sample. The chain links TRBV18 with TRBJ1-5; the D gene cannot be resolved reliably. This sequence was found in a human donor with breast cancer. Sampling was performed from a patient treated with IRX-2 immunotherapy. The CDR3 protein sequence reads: CASAEEGDQPQHF. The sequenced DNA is TGTGCCAGCGCCGAGGAGGGTGATCAGCCCCAGCATTTT.